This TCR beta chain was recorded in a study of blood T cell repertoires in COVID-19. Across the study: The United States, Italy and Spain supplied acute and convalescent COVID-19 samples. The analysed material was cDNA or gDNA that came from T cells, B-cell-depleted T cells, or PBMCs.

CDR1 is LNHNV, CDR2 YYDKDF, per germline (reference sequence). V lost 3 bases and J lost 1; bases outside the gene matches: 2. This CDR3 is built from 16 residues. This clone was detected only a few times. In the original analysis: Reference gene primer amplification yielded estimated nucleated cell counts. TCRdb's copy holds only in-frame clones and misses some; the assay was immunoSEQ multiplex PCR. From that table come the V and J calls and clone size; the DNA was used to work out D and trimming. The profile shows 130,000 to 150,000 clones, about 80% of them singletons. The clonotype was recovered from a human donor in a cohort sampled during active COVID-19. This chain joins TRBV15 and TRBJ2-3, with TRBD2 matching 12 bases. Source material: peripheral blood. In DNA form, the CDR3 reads TGTGCCACCAGCAGTCGACTAGCGGGAGGCACAGATACGCAGTATTTT. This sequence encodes CATSSRLAGGTDTQYF.